One sample yielded the 13 T cell receptor beta chains listed below, sequenced in a study of blood T cell repertoires in COVID-19. Profiling relied on immunoSEQ multiplex PCR, and the TCRdb table lists in-frame clones only, not all of them. The repertoire holds under 250,000 clones, with about 84% as singletons. Sequences were obtained from PBMCs or T cells enriched from blood (not recorded which). The receptors were sampled from a man aged 55 to 69 who had recovered from COVID-19.

The V and J genes are TRBV5-1 and TRBJ2-5, with TRBD1 matching over 8 bases. The germline V gene encodes CDR1 SGHRS and CDR2 YFSETQ. There are 14 residues in the CDR3. V dropped 0 bases and J dropped 4; count of bases not matched to a gene: 2. The CDR3 region has the DNA TGCGCCAGCAGCTTGGAAGGACAGGGAGAGACCCAGTACTTC. Amino acid sequence: CASSLEGQGETQYF. Together with reference TRBV5-1 and TRBJ2-5, the CDR3 gives the full variable domain: KAGVTQTPRYLIKTRGQQVTLSCSPISGHRSVSWYQQTPGQGLQFLFEYFSETQRNKGNFPGRFSGRQFSNSRSEMNVSTLELGDSALYLCASSLEGQGETQYFGPGTRLLVL.

The V gene is TRBV11-2, the J gene TRBJ2-3; possibly TRBD1 for D (5 bases). Germline lookup yields CDR1 SGHAT and CDR2 FQNNGV. V shed 3 bases and J shed 0 bases, with 10 bases lying between them. This CDR3 region has 15 residues. Here the CDR3 DNA reads TGTGCCAGCAGCTTGGGCAGGGCCAGCACAGATACGCAGTATTTT. Its translation is CASSLGRASTDTQYF.

This clone has just a few counts. J is TRBJ1-1 and V is TRBV6-5; D is ambiguous. The CDR3 contains 12 residues. Germline loops: CDR1 MNHEY, CDR2 SVGAGI. The V and J ends lost 5 bases and 1 base respectively, with 5 bases between them. As DNA, the CDR3 is TGTGCCAGCAGTCGGAGGAACACTGAAGCTTTCTTT. It encodes CASSRRNTEAFF.

This sequence joins TRBV25-1 and TRBJ1-4; 8 bases are a match to TRBD1. This CDR3 contains 13 residues. Trimming removed 5 bases from V and 8 bases from J; junction bases left unmatched: 4. The germline gives CDR1 MGHDK, CDR2 SYGVNS. CDR3 sequence: CASSRQGYEKLFF. CDR3 DNA: TGTGCCAGCAGTAGACAGGGGTACGAAAAACTGTTTTTT.

The chain combines TRBV5-1 with TRBJ2-7; D might be TRBD1 (6 bases). The CDR3 runs to 15 residues. Trimming took 0 bases from V and 1 from J, leaving 11 bases between them. Per germline, CDR1 SGHRS and CDR2 YFSETQ. CDR3 protein: CASSLDGQLSYEQYF. DNA for the CDR3: TGCGCCAGCAGCTTGGACGGACAGCTTTCCTACGAGCAGTACTTC.

This chain links TRBV5-4 with TRBJ1-2; 10 positions match TRBD1. CDR1 is SGHNT and CDR2 is YYREEE in the germline V gene (reference sequence). J was trimmed by 5 bases and V by 5 bases; bases with no gene match: 3. This CDR3 has 13 residues. Here the CDR3 reads CASRPDRGYGYTF. DNA of the CDR3: TGTGCCAGCAGACCGGACAGGGGGTATGGCTACACCTTC.

The rearrangement uses TRBV10-3 and TRBJ2-3, with TRBD2 identical over 10 bases. Germline CDR1 is ENHRY and CDR2 is SYGVKD. Unmatched junction bases numbered 15, after V lost 6 bases and J lost 0 bases. This CDR3 is built from 19 residues. The CDR3 nucleotides are TGTGCCATCAGAAAACAGAGCGGGGGGGCCGTATCTAGCACAGATACGCAGTATTTT. Translation: CAIRKQSGGAVSSTDTQYF.

This rearrangement joins TRBV11-3 to TRBJ2-1; 10 nucleotides match TRBD1. CDR3 length: 11 amino acids. The V and J ends lost 8 bases and 8 bases, in that order; junction bases with no gene match: 0. Per the germline V gene, CDR1 is SGHNT and CDR2 is YENEEA. The CDR3 DNA reads as TGTGCCAGCGGGACAGGGGATGAGCAGTTCTTC. Protein sequence: CASGTGDEQFF.

The chain's CDR3 is CASRRELTDTQYF. The CDR3 DNA sequence: TGCGCCAGCAGGCGGGAGCTCACAGATACGCAGTATTTT. The rearrangement joins TRBV10-2 to TRBJ2-3, with TRBD2 identical over 7 bases. The V gene end was trimmed by 6 bases and the J gene end by 2 bases; junction bases not matched to a gene: 2. The CDR3 sequence is 13 residues long. Germline V CDR1 and CDR2: WSHSY, SAAADI.

This clone was counted only a few times. The chain has TRBV14 and TRBJ1-1; TRBD1 might be the D (5 bases). Deletions cut 2 bases from V and 0 bases from J, with 10 bases between. Germline loops: CDR1 SGHDN, CDR2 FVKESK. CDR3 length equals 15 residues. The CDR3: CASSQLRGMNTEAFF. The DNA for the CDR3 is TGTGCCAGCAGCCAACTCCGGGGGATGAACACTGAAGCTTTCTTT.

Of note for this clone: The sample has other DNA sequences that encode this CDR3 too. The V gene is TRBV18, the J gene TRBJ1-4, with 7 bases fitting TRBD1. Per the germline V gene, CDR1 is KGHSH and CDR2 is LQKENI. The ends lost 6 bases at V and 4 bases at J; junction bases unmatched: 8. The CDR3 is 15 residues long. The CDR3 DNA follows: TGTGCCAGCTCGCCTGACAGGGTTGGTAATGAAAAACTGTTTTTT. Its translation is CASSPDRVGNEKLFF. Full variable domain (missing parts from reference TRBV18 and TRBJ1-4): NAGVMQNPRHLVRRRGQEARLRCSPMKGHSHVYWYRQLPEEGLKFMVYLQKENIIDESGMPKERFSAEFPKEGPSILRIQQVVRGDSAAYFCASSPDRVGNEKLFFGSGTQLSVL.

This clone has only one observation. This chain connects TRBV5-1 to TRBJ2-7, with 7 bases aligning to TRBD1. V dropped 4 bases and J dropped 3; count of bases not matched to a gene: 13. Germline CDR1 is SGHRS and CDR2 is YFSETQ. The CDR3 contains 16 residues. The CDR3, as DNA: TGCGCCAGCAGCGCCGACAGGGACGTCCGAAGCTACGAGCAGTACTTC. It specifies CASSADRDVRSYEQYF.

The chain uses TRBV30 and TRBJ1-5; D gene uncertain. V lost 1 base, J lost 1 base, and 8 bases lay in between. Germline V gives CDR1 GTSNPN, CDR2 SVGIG (reference sequence). This CDR3 is built from 14 residues. The CDR3 sequence: CAWSAGRSNQPQHF. DNA of the CDR3: TGTGCCTGGAGTGCCGGCAGGAGCAATCAGCCCCAGCATTTT.